The sequence of this T cell receptor beta chain was determined in a study of response to subunit inactivated influenza vaccine. TCRdb re-called the RT-PCR reads through MiXCR, storing one row per CDR3 protein. Seen here are about 540,000 distinct CDR3 sequences, approximately 24% observed once, and the top ten hold around 2.8%. This clonotype turned up a few times. These data are also associated with another study on T cells expressing NK-cell markers. Per that study: It was by 5'RACE template switching with UMIs that TCR beta cDNA was made. Seven of the eight sequenced donors were classified as HCMV-seropositive, and one was classified as seronegative. One observes that, in several donors, these clonotypes were also the leading ones within the CD3+CD56-NKG2C+ fraction. HCMV specificity of the expanded NKG2C+ T cell clones stayed unclear.

The sequences come from CD4+ T cells sorted from PBMCs, collected roughly 12 days after vaccination. The TCR originated in a man aged 50-59 years who received an inactivated influenza vaccine.

The CDR3 reads CASSSDRGQENSPLHF. The CDR3 nucleotides read TGTGCCAGCAGCTCAGACAGGGGCCAAGAGAATTCACCCCTCCACTTT. The chain couples TRBV7-9 to TRBJ1-6; 8 bases agree with TRBD1. Germline V gene lookup returns CDR1 SEHNR and CDR2 FQNEAQ (reference sequence). The CDR3 covers 16 residues. V lost 4 bases, J lost 7 bases, and 9 bases stayed unmatched.